This T cell receptor (beta chain) was obtained from a study of shared clonotypes between healthy human individuals. Study-level background: There were three CD4 naive, three CD4 memory, two CD8 naive and one CD8 memory plates per donor. General observations from the study: Sequencing depth was expected to influence donor clonotype sharing.

The assay ran at deep level. Repertoires were generated with immunoSEQ multiplex PCR, while TCRdb's copy carries only in-frame clones and drops some. This table holds just over 2,000,000 clones, approximately 95% found once. Worth noting for this clone: Its matching antigen is unknown.

It was CD45RO-negative cells, positively selected for CCR7, that made up naive CD8 cells, with terminally differentiated effector memory CD45RA+ cells excluded. Source material: naive CD8+ T cells sorted from blood. The TCR originated in a man aged 18-30 years in good health.

CDR3 protein: CASSFGPKAYEQYF. Written as DNA, the CDR3 is TGTGCCAGTAGCTTCGGACCAAAAGCTTACGAGCAGTACTTC. The rearrangement uses TRBV19 and TRBJ2-7; D is undetermined. The CDR3 has 14 amino acids. Trimming cost V 6 bases and J 4 bases, with 16 bases left between them. Germline CDR1 and CDR2: LNHDA and SQIVND (reference sequence).